The 13 T cell receptor beta chains below all came from one sample that was sequenced in a study of blood T cell repertoires in COVID-19. Clones were read by immunoSEQ multiplex PCR, and TCRdb kept only the in-frame ones, dropping some. The repertoire holds almost 80,000 clones, approximately 80% seen once, with less than 40% in the top ten. The sequencing input was peripheral blood. The receptors stem from a woman aged 70-85 years with acute or convalescent COVID-19.

The genes are TRBV19 and TRBJ1-5, with 7 bases matching TRBD1. Germline V gives CDR1 LNHDA, CDR2 SQIVND (reference sequence). The CDR3 is 13 amino acids. The V and J ends lost 3 bases and 7 bases, in that order; junction bases with no gene match: 3. The CDR3 sequence is CASSITGDQPQHF. The CDR3 bases are TGTGCCAGTAGTATCACAGGGGACCAGCCCCAGCATTTT.

The V gene is TRBV19, the J gene TRBJ1-2; TRBD1 matches 8 bases. This CDR3 contains 19 residues. The germline CDR1 and CDR2 sequences are LNHDA and SQIVND (reference sequence). V shed 4 bases and J 4 bases; nucleotides not matched to a gene: 20. The CDR3 spells CASSTRSAAGGQGVYGYTF. CDR3 nucleotides: TGTGCCAGTAGTACTCGATCGGCCGCAGGGGGCCAGGGGGTCTATGGCTACACCTTC.

This rearrangement joins TRBV19 to TRBJ1-5, with TRBD1 matching over 9 bases. The CDR3 runs to 15 residues. Looked up from germline, CDR1 is LNHDA and CDR2 is SQIVND (reference sequence). Trimming removed 7 bases from V and 6 bases from J; junction bases left unmatched: 10. This CDR3 reads CASTRDRAGSQPQHF. CDR3 sequence (DNA): TGTGCCAGTACCAGGGACAGGGCGGGTAGTCAGCCCCAGCATTTT.

This clone came up a few times. Written as DNA, the CDR3 is TGTGCCAGCAGCCAAGAGACGGGTCTGGCTAATGAAAAACTGTTTTTT. It translates to CASSQETGLANEKLFF. The rearrangement uses TRBV14 and TRBJ1-4; D gene ambiguous. This CDR3 region has 16 residues. Germline loops: CDR1 SGHDN, CDR2 FVKESK. The V end lost 0 bases, the J end lost 3 bases, and 11 bases lay between the germline ends. The complete variable domain, with remaining parts taken from reference TRBV14 and TRBJ1-4, reads EAGVTQFPSHSVIEKGQTVTLRCDPISGHDNLYWYRRVMGKEIKFLLHFVKESKQDESGMPNNRFLAERTGGTYSTLKVQPAELEDSGVYFCASSQETGLANEKLFFGSGTQLSVL.

The rearrangement uses TRBV4-1 and TRBJ2-7, with 7 positions matching TRBD2. Germline CDR1 reads MGHRA; CDR2 reads YSYEKL. This CDR3 is 16 amino acids long. J lost 3 bases, V lost 2 bases, and 10 bases had no gene match. CDR3 region: CASSQSVSSGFYEQYF. DNA for the CDR3: TGCGCCAGCAGCCAATCGGTGTCTAGCGGATTCTACGAGCAGTACTTC.

The chain recombines TRBV10-2 with TRBJ2-7; maybe TRBD1 (6 bases). The germline V and J ends were trimmed by 6 bases and 0 bases, with 21 bases remaining between them. This CDR3 comprises 17 residues. Per germline, CDR1 WSHSY and CDR2 SAAADI. The chain's CDR3 is CASSDPGADRSSYEQYF. DNA of the CDR3: TGCGCCAGCAGCGACCCAGGGGCCGACAGGAGCTCCTACGAGCAGTACTTC.

This clone was counted a few times. This sequence joins TRBV29-1 and TRBJ2-6, with no clear D. The CDR3 totals 13 residues. V lost 7 bases to trimming and J lost 2 bases, with 9 bases between them. Germline CDR1 SQVTM, CDR2 ANQGSEA. CDR3 amino acids: CSALSPGANVLTF. The CDR3 coding sequence is TGCAGCGCCCTTAGCCCTGGGGCCAACGTCCTGACTTTC. The variable domain in full, completed from reference TRBV29-1 and TRBJ2-6, reads SAVISQKPSRDICQRGTSLTIQCQVDSQVTMMFWYRQQPGQSLTLIATANQGSEATYESGFVIDKFPISRPNLTFSTLTVSNMSPEDSSIYLCSALSPGANVLTFGAGSRLTVL.

The V and J genes are TRBV30 and TRBJ1-2, with TRBD1 identical over 8 bases. The length of the CDR3 is 13 residues. CDR1 and CDR2 (germline): GTSNPN, SVGIG (reference sequence). With V trimmed by 4 bases and J by 9 bases, 10 bases remained unmatched. This CDR3 is CAWTLGQARSYTF. Written as DNA, the CDR3 is TGTGCCTGGACCCTGGGACAGGCTCGGAGCTACACCTTC.

This chain joins TRBV9 and TRBJ1-1; 12 nucleotides line up with TRBD1. V lost 0 bases and J lost 5; bases outside the gene matches: 8. This CDR3 is 17 amino acids long. CDR1 and CDR2 (germline): SGDLS, YYNGEE. The CDR3 is CASSVGGTGGRETEAFF. For the CDR3, the DNA is TGTGCCAGCAGCGTAGGTGGGACAGGGGGCAGGGAGACTGAAGCTTTCTTT.

The V gene is TRBV5-1, the J gene TRBJ2-4; 7 bases line up with TRBD2. The germline V gene has CDR1 SGHRS and CDR2 YFSETQ. The CDR3 is 16 amino acids. V gave up 0 bases and J gave up 6 bases; unmatched junction bases: 9. This CDR3 is CASSLGAGRGRNIQYF. DNA of the CDR3: TGCGCCAGCAGCTTGGGGGCAGGGAGGGGAAGAAACATTCAGTACTTC.

The rearrangement joins TRBV29-1 to TRBJ1-2; no firm D call. Trimming removed 4 bases from V and 5 bases from J, with 11 bases in between. Germline loops: CDR1 SQVTM, CDR2 ANQGSEA. The CDR3 length is 12 residues. The CDR3, as DNA: TGCAGCGTTGCGGATCGACTTTATGGCTACACCTTC. This encodes CSVADRLYGYTF.

The chain has TRBV6-2 or TRBV6-3 and TRBJ2-5; weak D call: TRBD1 (5 bases). In germline, CDR1 is MNHEY, CDR2 SVGEGT. CDR3 length equals 12 residues. The V end was cut by 5 bases, the J end by 5 bases, with 9 bases between. The chain's CDR3 is CASSQPGETQYF. In DNA, the CDR3 is TGTGCCAGCAGTCAACCAGGGGAGACCCAGTACTTC.

This rearrangement joins TRBV5-4 to TRBJ2-3; 7 bases are shared with TRBD2. V lost 7 bases, J lost 2 bases, and 16 bases stayed unmatched. The CDR3 contains 17 residues. In germline, CDR1 is SGHNT, CDR2 YYREEE (reference sequence). CDR3 protein: CASPPPGSGLYTDTQYF. CDR3 nucleotides: TGTGCCAGCCCCCCGCCAGGTAGCGGGCTTTACACAGATACGCAGTATTTT.